This TCR beta chain was sequenced in a study of shared clonotypes between healthy human individuals. Several immunoSEQ plates received, in even portions, the genomic DNA of each subset. TCRdb's table, derived via immunoSEQ multiplex PCR, lists solely in-frame clones and lacks some. The table has approximately 2.1 million clones, approximately 95% seen once. As regards this clone: As yet, its antigen is unknown.

The CDR3 spans 14 residues. V was cut by 1 base and J by 7 bases, with 13 bases left in between. Germline CDR1 is SGHAT and CDR2 is FQNNGV. General study points: Sharing across four donors was highest in naive CD4 (approximately 5%) and lowest in memory CD8 (approximately 0.4%).

Free of recent acute infections or vaccinations, the donors were healthy HIV-negative adults. CD4+ cell separation produced CD45RA+ naive and CD45RA-negative memory subsets. The origin of this receptor is a man aged 18 to 29 in good health. Some clones in this sample may be carry-over from other donors' samples. The chain joins TRBV11-2 to TRBJ2-5, with D possibly being TRBD1 (5 bases). The sequencing input was naive CD4+ T cells from PBMCs. This sample's subset: CD45RA+ positively selected. The CDR3 is CASSLGHSQGTQYF. DNA for the CDR3: TGTGCCAGCAGCTTAGGGCACAGCCAGGGGACCCAGTACTTC.